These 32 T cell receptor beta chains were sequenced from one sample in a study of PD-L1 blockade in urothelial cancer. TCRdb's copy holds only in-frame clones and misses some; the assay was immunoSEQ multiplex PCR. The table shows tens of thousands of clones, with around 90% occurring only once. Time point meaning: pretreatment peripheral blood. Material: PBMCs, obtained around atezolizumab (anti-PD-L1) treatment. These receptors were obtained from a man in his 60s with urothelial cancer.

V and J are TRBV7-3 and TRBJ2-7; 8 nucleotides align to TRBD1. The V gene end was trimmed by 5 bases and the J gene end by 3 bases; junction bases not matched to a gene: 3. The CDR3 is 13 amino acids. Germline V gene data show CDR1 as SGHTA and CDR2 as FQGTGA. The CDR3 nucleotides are TGTGCCAGCAGCCCTGGGACAGGCTACGAGCAGTACTTC. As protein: CASSPGTGYEQYF.

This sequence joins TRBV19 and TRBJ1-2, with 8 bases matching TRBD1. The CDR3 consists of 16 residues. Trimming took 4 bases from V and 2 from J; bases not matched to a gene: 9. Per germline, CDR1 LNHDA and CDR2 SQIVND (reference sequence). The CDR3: CASSTSRTGMNYGYTF. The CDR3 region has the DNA TGTGCCAGTAGTACCTCCCGGACAGGGATGAACTATGGCTACACCTTC.

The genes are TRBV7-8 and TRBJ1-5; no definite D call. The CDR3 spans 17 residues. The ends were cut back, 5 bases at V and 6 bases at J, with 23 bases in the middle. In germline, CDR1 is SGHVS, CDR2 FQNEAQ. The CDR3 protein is CASSPLGGIGAGQPQHF. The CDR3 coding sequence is TGTGCCAGCAGCCCCCTAGGAGGGATCGGAGCCGGTCAGCCCCAGCATTTT.

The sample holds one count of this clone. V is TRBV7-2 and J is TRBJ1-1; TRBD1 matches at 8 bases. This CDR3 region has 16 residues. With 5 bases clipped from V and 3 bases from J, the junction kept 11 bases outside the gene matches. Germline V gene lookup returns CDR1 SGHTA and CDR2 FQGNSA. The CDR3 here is CASSIRTGKGYTEAFF. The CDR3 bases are TGTGCCAGCAGCATTCGGACAGGGAAGGGGTACACTGAAGCTTTCTTT.

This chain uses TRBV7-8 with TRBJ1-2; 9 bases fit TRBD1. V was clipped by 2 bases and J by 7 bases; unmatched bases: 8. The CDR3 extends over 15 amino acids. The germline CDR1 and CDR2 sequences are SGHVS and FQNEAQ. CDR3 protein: CASSLTGQGLSGYTF. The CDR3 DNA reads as TGTGCCAGCAGCTTAACGGGACAGGGATTAAGTGGCTACACCTTC.

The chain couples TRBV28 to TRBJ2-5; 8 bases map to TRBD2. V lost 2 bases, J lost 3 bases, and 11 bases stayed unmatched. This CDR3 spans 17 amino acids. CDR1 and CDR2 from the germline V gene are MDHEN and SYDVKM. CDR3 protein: CASSLGLTSGGEETQYF. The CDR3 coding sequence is TGTGCCAGCAGTTTAGGGTTAACTAGCGGAGGGGAAGAGACCCAGTACTTC.

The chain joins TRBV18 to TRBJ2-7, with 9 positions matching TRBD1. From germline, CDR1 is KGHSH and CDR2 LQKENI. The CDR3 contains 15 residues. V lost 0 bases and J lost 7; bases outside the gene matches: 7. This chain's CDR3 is CASSPPDRGAGEQYF. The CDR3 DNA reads TGTGCCAGCTCACCACCAGACAGGGGGGCGGGGGAGCAGTACTTC.

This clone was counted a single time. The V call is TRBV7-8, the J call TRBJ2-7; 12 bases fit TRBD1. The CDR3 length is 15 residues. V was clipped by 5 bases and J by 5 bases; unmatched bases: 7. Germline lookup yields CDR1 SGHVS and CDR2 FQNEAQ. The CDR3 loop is CASSRPGQGADEQYF. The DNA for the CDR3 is TGTGCCAGCAGCCGCCCGGGACAGGGGGCTGACGAGCAGTACTTC.

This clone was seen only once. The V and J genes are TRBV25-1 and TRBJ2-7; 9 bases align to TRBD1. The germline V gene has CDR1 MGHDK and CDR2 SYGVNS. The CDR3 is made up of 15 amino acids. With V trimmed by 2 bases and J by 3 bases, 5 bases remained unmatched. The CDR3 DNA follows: TGTGCCAGCAGTGAAACCGGGACAGGGAACTACGAGCAGTACTTC. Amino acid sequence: CASSETGTGNYEQYF.

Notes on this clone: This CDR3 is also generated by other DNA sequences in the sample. CDR3 residues: CASSLAPGNTEAFF. The DNA of the CDR3 is TGCGCCAGCAGCTTGGCCCCGGGGAACACTGAAGCTTTCTTT. The chain couples TRBV5-1 to TRBJ1-1; D gene unclear. Germline V CDR1 and CDR2: SGHRS, YFSETQ. Trimming stripped 0 bases from V and 1 base from J, with 7 bases between. This CDR3 comprises 14 residues.

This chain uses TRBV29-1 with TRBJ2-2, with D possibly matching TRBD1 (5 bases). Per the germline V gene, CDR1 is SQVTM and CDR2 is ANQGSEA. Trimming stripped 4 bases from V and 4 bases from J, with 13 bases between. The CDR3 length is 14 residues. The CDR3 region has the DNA TGCAGCGTTGCAGGCCAGGGTGGCACCGGGGAGCTGTTTTTT. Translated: CSVAGQGGTGELFF.

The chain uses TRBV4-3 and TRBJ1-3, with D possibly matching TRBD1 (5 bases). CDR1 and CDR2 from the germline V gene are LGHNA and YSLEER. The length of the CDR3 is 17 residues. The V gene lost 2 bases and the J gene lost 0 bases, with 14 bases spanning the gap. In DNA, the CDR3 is TGCGCCAGCAGCCAATCGACAGCAAGTTTCTCTGGAAACACCATATATTTT. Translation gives CASSQSTASFSGNTIYF.

The CDR3 nucleotides read TGTGCCAGCACTCCTACAGGGTTTTTGTACGAGCAGTACTTC. As protein: CASTPTGFLYEQYF. V gene TRBV6-1 combines with J gene TRBJ2-7, with D perhaps TRBD1 (6 bases). Germline assignment: CDR1 MNHNS and CDR2 SASEGT. Between the trimmed V and J ends, which lost 7 bases and 4 bases, there was a span of 17 bases. The CDR3 contains 14 residues.

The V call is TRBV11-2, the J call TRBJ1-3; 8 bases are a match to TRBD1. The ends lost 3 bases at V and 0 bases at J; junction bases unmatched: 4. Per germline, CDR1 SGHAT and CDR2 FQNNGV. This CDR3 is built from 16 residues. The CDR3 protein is CASSFVTGGSGNTIYF. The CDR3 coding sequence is TGTGCCAGCAGCTTTGTCACAGGGGGCTCTGGAAACACCATATATTTT.

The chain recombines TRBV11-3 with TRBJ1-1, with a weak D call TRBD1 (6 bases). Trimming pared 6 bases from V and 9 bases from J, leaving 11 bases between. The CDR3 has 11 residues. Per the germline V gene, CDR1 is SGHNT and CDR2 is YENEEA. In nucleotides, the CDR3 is TGTGCCAGCAGTAAGGGGGGGCAAGCTTTCTTT. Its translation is CASSKGGQAFF.

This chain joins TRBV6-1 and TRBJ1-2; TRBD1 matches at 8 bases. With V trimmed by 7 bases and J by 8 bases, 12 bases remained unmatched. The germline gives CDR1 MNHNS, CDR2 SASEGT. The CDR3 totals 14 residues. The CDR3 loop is CASTSGGYEKGYTF. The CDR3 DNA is TGTGCCAGCACATCAGGGGGCTACGAGAAGGGCTACACCTTC.

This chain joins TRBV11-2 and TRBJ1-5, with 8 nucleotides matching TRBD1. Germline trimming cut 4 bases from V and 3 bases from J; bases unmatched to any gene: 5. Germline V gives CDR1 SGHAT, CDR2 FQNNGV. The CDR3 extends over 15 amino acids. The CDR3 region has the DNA TGTGCCAGCAGCTCGGCAGGGGGCGACAATCAGCCCCAGCATTTT. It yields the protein CASSSAGGDNQPQHF.

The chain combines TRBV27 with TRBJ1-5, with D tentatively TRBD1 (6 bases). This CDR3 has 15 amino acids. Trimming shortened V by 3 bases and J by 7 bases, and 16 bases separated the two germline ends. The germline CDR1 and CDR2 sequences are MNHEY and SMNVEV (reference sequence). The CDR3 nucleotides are TGTGCCAGCAGTTTGGGGAGGGCCGGGGGCCAGCCCCAGCATTTT. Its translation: CASSLGRAGGQPQHF.

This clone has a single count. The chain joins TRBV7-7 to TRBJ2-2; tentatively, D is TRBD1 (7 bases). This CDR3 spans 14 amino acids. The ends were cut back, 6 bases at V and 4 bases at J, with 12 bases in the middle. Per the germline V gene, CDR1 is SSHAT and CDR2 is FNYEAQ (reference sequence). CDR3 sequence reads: CASRPGGSTGELFF. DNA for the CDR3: TGTGCCAGCAGGCCAGGGGGGAGCACCGGGGAGCTGTTTTTT.

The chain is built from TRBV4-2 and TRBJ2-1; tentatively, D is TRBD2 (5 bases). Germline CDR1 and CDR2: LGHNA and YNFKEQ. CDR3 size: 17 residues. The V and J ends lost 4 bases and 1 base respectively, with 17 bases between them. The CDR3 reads CASSLSPQRQSYNEQFF. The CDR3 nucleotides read TGTGCCAGCAGCCTAAGTCCCCAGCGGCAGTCCTACAATGAGCAGTTCTTC.

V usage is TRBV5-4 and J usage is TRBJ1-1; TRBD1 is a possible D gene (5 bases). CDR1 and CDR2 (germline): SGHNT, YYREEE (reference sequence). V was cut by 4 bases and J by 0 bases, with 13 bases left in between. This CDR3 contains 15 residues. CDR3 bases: TGTGCCAGCAGCCGTGCAGGGATCATGAACACTGAAGCTTTCTTT. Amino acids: CASSRAGIMNTEAFF.

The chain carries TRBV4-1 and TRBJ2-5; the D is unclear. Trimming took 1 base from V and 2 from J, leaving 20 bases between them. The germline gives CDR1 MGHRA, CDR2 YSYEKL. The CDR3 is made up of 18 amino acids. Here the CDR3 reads CASSQAPSRSRSQETQYF. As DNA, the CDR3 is TGCGCCAGCAGCCAAGCCCCCTCAAGGTCGAGGTCACAAGAGACCCAGTACTTC.

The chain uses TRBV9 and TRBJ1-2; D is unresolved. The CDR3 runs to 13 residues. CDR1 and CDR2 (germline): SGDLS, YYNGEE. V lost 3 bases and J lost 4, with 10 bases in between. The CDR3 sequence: CASSGYSSYGYTF. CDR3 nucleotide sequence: TGTGCCAGCAGCGGTTACAGCAGCTATGGCTACACCTTC. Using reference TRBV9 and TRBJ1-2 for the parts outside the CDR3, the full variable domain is DSGVTQTPKHLITATGQRVTLRCSPRSGDLSVYWYQQSLDQGLQFLIQYYNGEERAKGNILERFSAQQFPDLHSELNLSSLELGDSALYFCASSGYSSYGYTFGSGTRLTVV.

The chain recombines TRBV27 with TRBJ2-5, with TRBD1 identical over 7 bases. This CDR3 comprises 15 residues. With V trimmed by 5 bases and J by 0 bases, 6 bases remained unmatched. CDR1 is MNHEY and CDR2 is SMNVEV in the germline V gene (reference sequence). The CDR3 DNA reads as TGTGCCAGCAGTCCGCTACAGGGGTACCAAGAGACCCAGTACTTC. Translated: CASSPLQGYQETQYF.

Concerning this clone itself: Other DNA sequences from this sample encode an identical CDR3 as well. The CDR3 sequence is CASRDRGHSYEQYF. For the CDR3, the DNA is TGTGCCAGCCGGGACAGGGGGCACTCCTACGAGCAGTACTTC. The chain has TRBV19 and TRBJ2-7, with 12 bases matching TRBD1. Unmatched junction bases numbered 3, after V lost 9 bases and J lost 0 bases. CDR3 length: 14 residues. Germline V gene data show CDR1 as LNHDA and CDR2 as SQIVND (reference sequence).

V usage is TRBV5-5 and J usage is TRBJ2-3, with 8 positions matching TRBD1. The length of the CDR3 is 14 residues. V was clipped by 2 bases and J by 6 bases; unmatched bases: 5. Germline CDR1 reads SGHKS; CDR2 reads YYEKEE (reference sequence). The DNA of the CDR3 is TGTGCCAGCAGCTTTTTACAGGGGGTCGATACGCAGTATTTT. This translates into CASSFLQGVDTQYF.

The CDR3 DNA reads TGTGCCAGCAGTTACGCTTGGGTCGGGGCTGAAGCTTTCTTT. It is translated as CASSYAWVGAEAFF. V and J are TRBV6-5 and TRBJ1-1; D is uncertain. Per the germline V gene, CDR1 is MNHEY and CDR2 is SVGAGI. This CDR3 comprises 14 residues. V dropped 2 bases and J dropped 6 bases, with 13 bases sitting between them.

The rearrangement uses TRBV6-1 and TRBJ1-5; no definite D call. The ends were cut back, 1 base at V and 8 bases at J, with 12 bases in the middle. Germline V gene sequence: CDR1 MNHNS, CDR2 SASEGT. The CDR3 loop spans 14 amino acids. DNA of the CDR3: TGTGCCAGCAGTGAAGTCGACGGGGAAAAGCCCCAGCATTTT. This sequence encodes CASSEVDGEKPQHF.

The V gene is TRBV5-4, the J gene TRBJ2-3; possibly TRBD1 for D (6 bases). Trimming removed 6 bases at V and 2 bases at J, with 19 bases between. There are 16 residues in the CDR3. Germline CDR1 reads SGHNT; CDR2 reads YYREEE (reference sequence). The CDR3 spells CASTQGLLPYTDTQYF. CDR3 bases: TGTGCCAGCACCCAGGGGCTCCTTCCTTACACAGATACGCAGTATTTT.

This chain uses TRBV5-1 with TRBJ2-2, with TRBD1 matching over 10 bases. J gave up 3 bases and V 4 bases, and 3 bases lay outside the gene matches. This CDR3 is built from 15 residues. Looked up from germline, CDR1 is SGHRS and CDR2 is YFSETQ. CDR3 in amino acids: CASSAGTGDTGELFF. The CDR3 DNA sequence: TGCGCCAGCAGCGCCGGGACAGGGGACACCGGGGAGCTGTTTTTT.

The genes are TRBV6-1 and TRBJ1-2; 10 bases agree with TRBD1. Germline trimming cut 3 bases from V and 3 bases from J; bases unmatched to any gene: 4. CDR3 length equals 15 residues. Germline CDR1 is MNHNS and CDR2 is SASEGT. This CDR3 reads CASSDIGTGDYGYTF. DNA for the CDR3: TGTGCCAGCAGTGACATCGGGACAGGGGACTATGGCTACACCTTC.

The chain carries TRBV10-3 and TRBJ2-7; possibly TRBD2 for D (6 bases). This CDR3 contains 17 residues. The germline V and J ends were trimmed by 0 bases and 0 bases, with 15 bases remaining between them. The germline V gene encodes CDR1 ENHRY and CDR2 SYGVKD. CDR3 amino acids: CAISESEGTGSSYEQYF. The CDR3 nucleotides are TGTGCCATCAGTGAGTCGGAGGGGACCGGGAGCTCCTACGAGCAGTACTTC.